This TCR beta chain was documented in a study of blood T cell repertoires in COVID-19. As handled by the study authors: From reference gene primer amplification, estimates of nucleated cell counts were derived. The assay was immunoSEQ multiplex PCR, and TCRdb's table has in-frame clones only and misses some. From that table come the V and J calls and clone size; the DNA was used to work out D and trimming. The table records 250,000 to 300,000 clones, over 85% of them present only once. Germline CDR1 and CDR2: SNHLY and FYNNEI. CDR3 length: 15 residues. Trimming removed 4 bases from V and 7 bases from J, with 19 bases in between. Participants were aged about 18 to 95 years, lived in about 26 US areas, and enrolled virtually. Cohorts were determined from participant-reported clinical history. It was within 2 weeks before study entry that exposed participants met a COVID-19 case.

Material for sequencing was PBMCs or T cells enriched from blood (not recorded which). This chain uses TRBV2 with TRBJ1-2; D may be TRBD1 (5 bases). This TCR derives from a woman between 45 and 60 years old who had been exposed to COVID-19. The CDR3 sequence: CASSAPGLATSGYTF. The CDR3 DNA sequence: TGTGCCAGCAGTGCTCCGGGACTTGCTACTTCTGGCTACACCTTC.